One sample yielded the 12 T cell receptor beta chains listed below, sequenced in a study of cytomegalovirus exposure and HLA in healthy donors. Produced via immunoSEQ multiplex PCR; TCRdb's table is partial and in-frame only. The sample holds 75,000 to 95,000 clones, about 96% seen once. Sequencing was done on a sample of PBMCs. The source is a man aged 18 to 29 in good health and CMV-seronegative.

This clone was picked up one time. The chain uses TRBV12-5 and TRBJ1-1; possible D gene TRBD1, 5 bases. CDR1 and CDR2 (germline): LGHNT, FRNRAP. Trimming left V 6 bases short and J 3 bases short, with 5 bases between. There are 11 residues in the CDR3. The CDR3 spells CASGRDTEAFF. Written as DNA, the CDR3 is TGTGCTAGTGGCAGGGACACTGAAGCTTTCTTT.

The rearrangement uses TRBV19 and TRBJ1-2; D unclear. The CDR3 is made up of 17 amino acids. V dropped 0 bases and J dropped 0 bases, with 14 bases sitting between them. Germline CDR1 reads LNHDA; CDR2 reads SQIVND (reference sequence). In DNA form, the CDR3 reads TGTGCCAGTAGTATAGATAATATCGGACTCCCTAACTATGGCTACACCTTC. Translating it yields CASSIDNIGLPNYGYTF.

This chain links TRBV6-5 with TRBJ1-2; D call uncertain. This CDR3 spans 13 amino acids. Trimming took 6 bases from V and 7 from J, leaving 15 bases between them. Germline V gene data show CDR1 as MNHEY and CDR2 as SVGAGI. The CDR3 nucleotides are TGTGCCAGCAGATTCGGGCAGGCGGGTGGCTACACCTTC. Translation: CASRFGQAGGYTF.

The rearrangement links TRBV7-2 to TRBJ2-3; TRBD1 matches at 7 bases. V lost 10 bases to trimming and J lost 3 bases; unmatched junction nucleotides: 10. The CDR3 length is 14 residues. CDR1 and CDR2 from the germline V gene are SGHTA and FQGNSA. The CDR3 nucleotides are TGTGCCATCCAAATGGGCAGGGGGACAGATACGCAGTATTTT. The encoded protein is CAIQMGRGTDTQYF.

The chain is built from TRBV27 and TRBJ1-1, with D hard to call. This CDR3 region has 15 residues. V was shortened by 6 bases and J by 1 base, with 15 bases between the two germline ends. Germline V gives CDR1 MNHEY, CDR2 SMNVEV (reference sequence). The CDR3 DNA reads TGTGCCAGCAGATCCGTCGGAGCAAAGAACACTGAAGCTTTCTTT. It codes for CASRSVGAKNTEAFF.

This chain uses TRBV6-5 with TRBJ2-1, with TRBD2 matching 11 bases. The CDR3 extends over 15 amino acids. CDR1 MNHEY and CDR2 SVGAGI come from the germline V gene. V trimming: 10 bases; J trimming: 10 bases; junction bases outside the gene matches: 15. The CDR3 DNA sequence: TGTGCCACAACTCGACGACTAGCGGGGAGGTGGGAGCAGTTCTTC. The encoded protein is CATTRRLAGRWEQFF.

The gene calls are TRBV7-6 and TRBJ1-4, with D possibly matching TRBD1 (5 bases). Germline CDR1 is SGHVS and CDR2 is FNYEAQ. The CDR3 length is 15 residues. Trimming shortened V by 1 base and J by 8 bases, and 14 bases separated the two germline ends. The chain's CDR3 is CASSLGLGGNEKLFF. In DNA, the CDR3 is TGTGCCAGCAGCTTAGGTCTGGGGGGGAACGAAAAACTGTTTTTT.

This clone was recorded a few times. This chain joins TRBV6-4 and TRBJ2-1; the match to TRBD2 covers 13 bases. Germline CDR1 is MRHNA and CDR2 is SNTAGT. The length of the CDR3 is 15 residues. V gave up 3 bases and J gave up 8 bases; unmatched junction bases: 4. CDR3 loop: CASSEGLAGADEQFF. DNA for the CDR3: TGTGCCAGCAGTGAAGGACTAGCGGGAGCCGATGAGCAGTTCTTC.

CDR3 coding DNA: TGTGCCAGCAGCTTACAGAGCGGCAATGAGCAGTTCTTC. Residues: CASSLQSGNEQFF. The gene calls are TRBV5-8 and TRBJ2-1, with a tentative D call TRBD2 (5 bases). Germline assignment: CDR1 SGHTS and CDR2 YDEGEE. This CDR3 has 13 residues. Trimming removed 2 bases at V and 6 bases at J, with 9 bases between.

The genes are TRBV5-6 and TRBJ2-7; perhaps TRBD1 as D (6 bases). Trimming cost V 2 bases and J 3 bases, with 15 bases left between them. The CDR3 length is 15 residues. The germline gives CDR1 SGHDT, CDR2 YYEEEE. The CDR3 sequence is CASSFDGRGNYEQYF. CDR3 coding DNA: TGTGCCAGCAGCTTCGATGGCAGGGGTAACTACGAGCAGTACTTC.

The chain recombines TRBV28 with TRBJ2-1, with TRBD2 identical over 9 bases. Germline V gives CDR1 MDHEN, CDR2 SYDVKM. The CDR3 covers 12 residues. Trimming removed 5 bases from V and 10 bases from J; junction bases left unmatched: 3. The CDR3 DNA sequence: TGTGCCAGCAGTCTCCTAGCGGGAGAGCAGTTCTTC. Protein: CASSLLAGEQFF.

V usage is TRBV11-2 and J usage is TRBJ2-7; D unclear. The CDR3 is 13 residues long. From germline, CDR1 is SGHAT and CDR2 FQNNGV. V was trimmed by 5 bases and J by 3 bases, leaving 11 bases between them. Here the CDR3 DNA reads TGTGCCAGCAGCGGGCTACTCAGCTACGAGCAGTACGTC. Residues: CASSGLLSYEQYV.